This record concerns one T cell receptor (beta chain) sequence. No antigen is known for it. TCRdb's table, derived via immunoSEQ multiplex PCR, lists solely in-frame clones and lacks some. This table holds under 30,000 clones, about 81% found once. The record originates from a study of STAT5B mutations in CD4+ large granular lymphocyte leukemia. Points from the study as a whole: 8/27 top patient clones versus 2/35 control clones were TRBV06-family. Patient CD4-sorted repertoires stayed more clonal than healthy ones after leukemic-clone removal. No patients shared main leukemic clonotypes, though approximately 26% appeared at low frequency elsewhere.

Buffy coats from healthy blood donors served as controls. The CDR3 sequence is 15 residues long. The germline V gene has CDR1 SGHDT and CDR2 YYEEEE. Unmatched junction bases numbered 7, after V lost 2 bases and J lost 3 bases. Sequenced material: CD4+ T cells from blood buffy coats. This chain connects TRBV5-6 to TRBJ2-5; 7 bases are shared with TRBD2. This TCR derives from a human donor in good health. CDR3 DNA sequence: TGTGCCAGCAGCTTCGTCTTGGGAGGGAAAGAGACCCAGTACTTC. As protein: CASSFVLGGKETQYF.